This T cell receptor (beta chain) stems from a study of T cells in Graves' hyperthyroidism and ophthalmopathy. About the research overall: Blood was drawn when the patient was first diagnosed and still untreated.

Amplification targeted TCR beta CDR3 regions from RNA transcripts. Primed by the HTBI set, a first-round RT-PCR was run on the TCR CDR3. Via MiXCR, TCRdb re-called the multiplex PCR reads, giving one row per CDR3 protein. The repertoire holds 390,000 or so distinct CDR3 sequences, with about 15% as singletons. This clonotype has a handful of counts. Its cognate antigen is unknown. Findings and limits, study-wide: Appearing also in blood were most of the thyroid clonotypes expanded above 0.001. Classification by a 13 V-J model distinguished ophthalmopathy from stable hyperthyroidism. The model's output predicted ophthalmopathy at a median of 6.5 months prior to onset.

The TCR was taken from a young man with Graves' ophthalmopathy. Sequenced sample: blood.

CDR3 residues: CASSQRWSGIDQPQHF. The CDR3 DNA reads TGTGCCAGCAGCCAAAGGTGGTCGGGGATCGATCAGCCCCAGCATTTT. The chain carries TRBV14 and TRBJ1-5; D call uncertain. Trimming stripped 2 bases from V and 5 bases from J, with 16 bases between. The length of the CDR3 is 16 residues. The germline V gene has CDR1 SGHDN and CDR2 FVKESK.